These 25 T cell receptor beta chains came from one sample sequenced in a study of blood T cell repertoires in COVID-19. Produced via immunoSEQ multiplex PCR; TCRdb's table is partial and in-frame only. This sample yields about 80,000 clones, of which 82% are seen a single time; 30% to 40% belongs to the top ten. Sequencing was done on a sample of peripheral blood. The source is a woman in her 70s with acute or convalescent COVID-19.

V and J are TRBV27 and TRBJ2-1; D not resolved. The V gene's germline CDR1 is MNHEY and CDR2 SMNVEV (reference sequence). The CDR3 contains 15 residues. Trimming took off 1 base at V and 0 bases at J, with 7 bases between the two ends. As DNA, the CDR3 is TGTGCCAGCAGTTTATTAGCAGCCTCCTACAATGAGCAGTTCTTC. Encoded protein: CASSLLAASYNEQFF.

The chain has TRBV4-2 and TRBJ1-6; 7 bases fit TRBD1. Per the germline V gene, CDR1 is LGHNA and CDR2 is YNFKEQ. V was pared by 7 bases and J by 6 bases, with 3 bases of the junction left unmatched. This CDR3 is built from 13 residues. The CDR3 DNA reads TGTGCCAGCACCCGACAGGGTAATTCACCCCTCCACTTT. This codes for CASTRQGNSPLHF.

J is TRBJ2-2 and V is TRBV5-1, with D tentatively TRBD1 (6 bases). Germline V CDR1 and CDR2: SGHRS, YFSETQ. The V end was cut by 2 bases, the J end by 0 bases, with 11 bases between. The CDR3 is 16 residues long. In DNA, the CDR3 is TGCGCCAGCAGCTTTCAGGGGCGCGCGAACACCGGGGAGCTGTTTTTT. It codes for CASSFQGRANTGELFF.

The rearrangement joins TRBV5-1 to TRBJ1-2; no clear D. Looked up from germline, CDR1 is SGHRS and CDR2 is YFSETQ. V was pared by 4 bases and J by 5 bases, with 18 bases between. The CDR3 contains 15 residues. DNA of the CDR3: TGCGCCAGCAGCCCCGCCCCGGGGTCAGGATATGGCTACACCTTC. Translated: CASSPAPGSGYGYTF.

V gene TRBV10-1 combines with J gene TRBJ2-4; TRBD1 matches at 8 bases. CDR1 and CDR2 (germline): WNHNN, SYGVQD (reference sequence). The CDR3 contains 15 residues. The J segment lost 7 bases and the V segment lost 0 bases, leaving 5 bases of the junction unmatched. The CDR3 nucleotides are TGCGCCAGCAGTGAGTCTGGGGCAGGGGGCAACATTCAGTACTTC. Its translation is CASSESGAGGNIQYF.

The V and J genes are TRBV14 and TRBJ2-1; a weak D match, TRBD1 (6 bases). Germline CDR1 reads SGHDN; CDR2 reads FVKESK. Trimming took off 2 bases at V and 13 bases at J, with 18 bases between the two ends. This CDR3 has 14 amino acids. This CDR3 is CASSQTNRALGQFF. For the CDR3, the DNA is TGTGCCAGCAGCCAAACAAACAGGGCGTTAGGACAGTTCTTC.

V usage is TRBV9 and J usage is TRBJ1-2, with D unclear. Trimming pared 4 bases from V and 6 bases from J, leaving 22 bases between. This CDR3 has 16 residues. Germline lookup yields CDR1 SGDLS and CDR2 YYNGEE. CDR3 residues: CASSPVLASGIHGYTF. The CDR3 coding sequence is TGTGCCAGCAGCCCTGTTTTGGCCTCCGGGATTCATGGCTACACCTTC.

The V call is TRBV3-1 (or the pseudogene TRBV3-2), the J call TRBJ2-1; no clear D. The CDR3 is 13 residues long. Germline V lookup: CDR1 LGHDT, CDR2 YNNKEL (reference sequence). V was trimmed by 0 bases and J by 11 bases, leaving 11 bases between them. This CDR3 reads CASSQDLIAQQFF. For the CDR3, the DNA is TGTGCCAGCAGCCAAGATCTGATAGCTCAGCAGTTCTTC.

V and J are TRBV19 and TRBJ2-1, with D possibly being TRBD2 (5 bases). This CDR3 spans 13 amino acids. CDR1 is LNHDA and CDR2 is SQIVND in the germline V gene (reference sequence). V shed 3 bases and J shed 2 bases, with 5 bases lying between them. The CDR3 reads CASSMTTYNEQFF. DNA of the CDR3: TGTGCCAGTAGTATGACTACCTACAATGAGCAGTTCTTC.

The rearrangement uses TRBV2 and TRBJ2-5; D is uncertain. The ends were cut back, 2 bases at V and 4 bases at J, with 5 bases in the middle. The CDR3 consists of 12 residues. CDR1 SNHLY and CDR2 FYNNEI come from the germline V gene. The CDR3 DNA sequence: TGTGCCAGCAGTGAACCCCTAGAGACCCAGTACTTC. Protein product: CASSEPLETQYF.

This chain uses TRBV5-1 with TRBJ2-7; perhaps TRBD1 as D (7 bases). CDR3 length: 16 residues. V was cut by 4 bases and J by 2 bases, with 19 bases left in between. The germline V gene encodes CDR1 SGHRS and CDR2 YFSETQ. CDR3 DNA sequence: TGCGCCAGCAGCCCCTCGGGGGCAGGGGGAACCTACGAGCAGTACTTC. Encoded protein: CASSPSGAGGTYEQYF.

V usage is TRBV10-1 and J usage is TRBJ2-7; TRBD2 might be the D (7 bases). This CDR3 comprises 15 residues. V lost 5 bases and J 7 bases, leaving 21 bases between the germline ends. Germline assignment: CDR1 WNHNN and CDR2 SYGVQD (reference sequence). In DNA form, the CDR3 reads TGCGCCAGCAGTCCTGTTGCGGGGGCTCTGTGGGAGCAGTACTTC. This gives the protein CASSPVAGALWEQYF.

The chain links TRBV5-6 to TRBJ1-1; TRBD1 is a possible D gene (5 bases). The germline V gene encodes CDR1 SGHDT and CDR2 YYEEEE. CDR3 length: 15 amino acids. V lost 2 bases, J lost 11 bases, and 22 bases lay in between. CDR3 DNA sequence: TGTGCCAGCAGCTTTAATTTTGGGTCAGGGACTGGGGCTTTCTTT. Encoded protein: CASSFNFGSGTGAFF. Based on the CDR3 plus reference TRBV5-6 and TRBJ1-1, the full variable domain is DAGVTQSPTHLIKTRGQQVTLRCSPKSGHDTVSWYQQALGQGPQFIFQYYEEEERQRGNFPDRFSGHQFPNYSSELNVNALLLGDSALYLCASSFNFGSGTGAFFGQGTRLTVV.

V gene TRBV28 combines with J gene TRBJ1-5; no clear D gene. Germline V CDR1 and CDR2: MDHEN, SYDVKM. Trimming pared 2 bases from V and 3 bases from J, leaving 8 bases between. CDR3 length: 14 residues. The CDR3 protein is CASSLDQYNQPQHF. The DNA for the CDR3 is TGTGCCAGCAGTTTAGATCAGTACAATCAGCCCCAGCATTTT. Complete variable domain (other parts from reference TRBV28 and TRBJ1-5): DVKVTQSSRYLVKRTGEKVFLECVQDMDHENMFWYRQDPGLGLRLIYFSYDVKMKEKGDIPEGYSVSREKKERFSLILESASTNQTSMYLCASSLDQYNQPQHFGDGTRLSIL.

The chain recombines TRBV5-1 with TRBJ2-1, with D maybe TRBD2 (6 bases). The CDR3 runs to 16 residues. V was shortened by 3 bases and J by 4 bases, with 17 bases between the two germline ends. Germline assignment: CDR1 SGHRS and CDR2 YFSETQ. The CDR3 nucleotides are TGCGCCAGCAGCTCTCGCCTGGCGGGACCATACAATGAGCAGTTCTTC. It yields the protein CASSSRLAGPYNEQFF.

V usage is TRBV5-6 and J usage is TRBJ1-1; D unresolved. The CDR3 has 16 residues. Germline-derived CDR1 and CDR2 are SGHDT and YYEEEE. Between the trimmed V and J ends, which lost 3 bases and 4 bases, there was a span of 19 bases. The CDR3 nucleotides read TGTGCCAGCAGCTCACTCTACGGCAGGTCGAGCACTGAAGCTTTCTTT. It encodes CASSSLYGRSSTEAFF. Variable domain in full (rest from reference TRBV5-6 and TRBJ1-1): DAGVTQSPTHLIKTRGQQVTLRCSPKSGHDTVSWYQQALGQGPQFIFQYYEEEERQRGNFPDRFSGHQFPNYSSELNVNALLLGDSALYLCASSSLYGRSSTEAFFGQGTRLTVV.

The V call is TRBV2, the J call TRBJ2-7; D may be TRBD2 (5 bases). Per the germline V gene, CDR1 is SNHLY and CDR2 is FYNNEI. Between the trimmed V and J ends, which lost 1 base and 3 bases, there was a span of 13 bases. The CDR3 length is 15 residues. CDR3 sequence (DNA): TGTGCCAGCAGTGAAGGAGTGGGCAGCGGCTACGAGCAGTACTTC. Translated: CASSEGVGSGYEQYF.

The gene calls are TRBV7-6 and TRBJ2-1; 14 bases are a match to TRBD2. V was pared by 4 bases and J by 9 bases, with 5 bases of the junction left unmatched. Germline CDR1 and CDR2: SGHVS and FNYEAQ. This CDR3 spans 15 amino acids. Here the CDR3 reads CASSSGTSGSREQFF. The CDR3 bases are TGTGCCAGCAGCTCCGGGACTAGCGGGAGTCGTGAGCAGTTCTTC.

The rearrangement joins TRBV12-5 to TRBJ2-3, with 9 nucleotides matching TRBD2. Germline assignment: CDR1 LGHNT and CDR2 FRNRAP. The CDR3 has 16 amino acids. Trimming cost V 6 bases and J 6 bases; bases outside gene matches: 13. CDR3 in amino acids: CASGPGLAARGDTQYF. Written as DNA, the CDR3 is TGTGCTAGTGGGCCGGGACTAGCCGCGCGGGGGGATACGCAGTATTTT.

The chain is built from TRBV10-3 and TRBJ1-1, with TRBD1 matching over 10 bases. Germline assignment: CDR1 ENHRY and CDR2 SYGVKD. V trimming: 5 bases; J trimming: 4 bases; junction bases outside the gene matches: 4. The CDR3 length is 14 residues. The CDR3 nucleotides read TGTGCCATCAGTACCGGGACAGGGGTCACTGAAGCTTTCTTT. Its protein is CAISTGTGVTEAFF.

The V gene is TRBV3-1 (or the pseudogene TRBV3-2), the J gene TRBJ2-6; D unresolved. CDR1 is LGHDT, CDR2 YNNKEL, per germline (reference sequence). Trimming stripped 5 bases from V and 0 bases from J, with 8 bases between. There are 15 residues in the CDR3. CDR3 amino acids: CASSAQVSGANVLTF. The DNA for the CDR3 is TGTGCCAGCAGCGCCCAGGTCTCTGGGGCCAACGTCCTGACTTTC.

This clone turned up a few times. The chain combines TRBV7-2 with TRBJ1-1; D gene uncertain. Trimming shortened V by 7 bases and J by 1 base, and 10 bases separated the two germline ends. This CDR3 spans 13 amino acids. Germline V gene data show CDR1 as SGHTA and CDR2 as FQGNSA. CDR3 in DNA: TGTGCCAGCATGTTCGCGTCGAACACTGAAGCTTTCTTT. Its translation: CASMFASNTEAFF.

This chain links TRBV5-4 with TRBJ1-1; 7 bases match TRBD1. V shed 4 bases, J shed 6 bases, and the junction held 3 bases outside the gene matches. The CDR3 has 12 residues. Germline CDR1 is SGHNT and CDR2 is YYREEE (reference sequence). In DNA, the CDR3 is TGTGCCAGCAGCGCAGGGGGGCCTGAAGCTTTCTTT. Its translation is CASSAGGPEAFF.

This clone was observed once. Here the CDR3 reads CASRTGNTEAFF. Here the CDR3 DNA reads TGTGCCAGCCGAACAGGGAACACTGAAGCTTTCTTT. The rearrangement uses TRBV6-5 and TRBJ1-1, with D perhaps matching TRBD1 (5 bases). The germline V gene encodes CDR1 MNHEY and CDR2 SVGAGI. Trimming pared 8 bases from V and 1 base from J, leaving 8 bases between. The CDR3 is 12 amino acids.

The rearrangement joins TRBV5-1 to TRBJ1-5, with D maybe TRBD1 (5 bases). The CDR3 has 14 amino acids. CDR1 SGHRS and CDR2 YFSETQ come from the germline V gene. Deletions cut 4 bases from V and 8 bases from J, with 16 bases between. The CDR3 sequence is CASSPGLRREPQHF. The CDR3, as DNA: TGCGCCAGCAGCCCGGGACTTCGAAGGGAGCCCCAGCATTTT.